A single sample gave rise to the 10 T cell receptor beta chains below, sequenced in a study of T cell repertoires in cytomegalovirus infection. TCRdb re-called the reads with MiXCR, one entry per CDR3 protein. The sample gives 680,000 or so distinct CDR3 sequences, 35% of which show up once; under 3.5% is in the top ten. The material sequenced was PBMCs. Every receptor here comes from a human donor in good health (CMV status not recorded). Some clones in this sample may be carry-over from other donors' samples.

With respect to this clonotype: As the CDR3 is not closed by the conserved phenylalanine or tryptophan, this likely results from a read error. The rearrangement joins TRBV7-9 to TRBJ1-1; no clear D. Germline lookup yields CDR1 SEHNR and CDR2 FQNEAQ (reference sequence). The length of the CDR3 is 16 residues. Trimming removed 4 bases at V and 4 bases at J, with 19 bases between. CDR3 amino acids: CASSSSTFPLGTEAFL. Written as DNA, the CDR3 is TGTGCCAGCAGCTCGAGCACGTTTCCCTTGGGCACTGAAGCTTTCTTG.

V usage is TRBV4-1 and J usage is TRBJ1-1; 7 nucleotides align to TRBD1. Germline CDR1 and CDR2: MGHRA and YSYEKL. With V trimmed by 4 bases and J by 7 bases, 6 bases remained unmatched. CDR3 length: 13 amino acids. The CDR3 is CASSPGTVVEAFF. The DNA for the CDR3 is TGCGCCAGCAGCCCTGGGACAGTCGTTGAAGCTTTCTTT.

In its sample, this clonotype was seen a few times. This chain connects TRBV7-2 to TRBJ2-7; D might be TRBD1 or TRBD2, each matching 5 bases. The CDR3 runs to 13 residues. Deletions cut 9 bases from V and 2 bases from J, with 14 bases between. The V gene's germline CDR1 is SGHTA and CDR2 FQGNSA. CDR3 sequence: CASGWGSTYEQYF. In nucleotides, the CDR3 is TGTGCCAGTGGGTGGGGGTCGACCTACGAGCAGTACTTC.

This clonotype was counted a single time. The chain combines TRBV6-1 with TRBJ1-6; D unclear. Germline V gene sequence: CDR1 MNHNS, CDR2 SASEGT. The CDR3 length is 16 residues. Trimming shortened V by 4 bases and J by 7 bases, and 17 bases separated the two germline ends. The CDR3 protein is CASSVSSGVRNSPLHF. The CDR3 coding sequence is TGTGCCAGCAGTGTCTCATCCGGGGTGAGAAATTCACCCCTCCACTTT.

The V call is TRBV7-3, the J call TRBJ2-1; TRBD2 matches 8 bases. Germline loops: CDR1 SGHTA, CDR2 FQGTGA. CDR3 size: 16 residues. The V and J ends lost 1 base and 7 bases, in that order; junction bases with no gene match: 9. CDR3: CASSLRIGGARNEQFF. The DNA for the CDR3 is TGTGCCAGCAGCTTAAGGATCGGGGGGGCTCGGAATGAGCAGTTCTTC. The variable domain in full, with the rest retrieved from reference TRBV7-3 and TRBJ2-1, is GAGVSQTPSNKVTEKGKYVELRCDPISGHTALYWYRQSLGQGPEFLIYFQGTGAADDSGLPNDRFFAVRPEGSVSTLKIQRTERGDSAVYLCASSLRIGGARNEQFFGPGTRLTVL.

The table lists this clonotype with a few counts. The chain recombines TRBV27 with TRBJ1-2; D possibly corresponds to TRBD1 (6 bases). This CDR3 is built from 14 residues. Germline-derived CDR1 and CDR2 are MNHEY and SMNVEV (reference sequence). With 8 bases removed from V and 3 bases from J, the gap between germline ends came to 16 bases. The CDR3 bases are TGTGCCAGCTCCAAGGGGGGATTTGACTATGGCTACACCTTC. This codes for CASSKGGFDYGYTF.

V usage is TRBV7-3 and J usage is TRBJ1-5; tentatively, D is TRBD1 (6 bases). V was cut by 6 bases and J by 0 bases, with 21 bases left in between. This CDR3 is built from 18 residues. The germline V gene has CDR1 SGHTA and CDR2 FQGTGA. DNA for the CDR3: TGTGCCAGCAGTCTTACTCTTGGGACACCTTATAGCAATCAGCCCCAGCATTTT. Amino acid sequence: CASSLTLGTPYSNQPQHF.

The chain employs TRBV12-3 or TRBV12-4 and TRBJ2-7; 7 bases agree with TRBD1. The CDR3 runs 15 residues. V lost 5 bases, J lost 0 bases, and 7 bases stayed unmatched. The CDR3 DNA is TGTGCCAGCAGTAGACGACAGGGTATCTCCTACGAGCAGTACTTC. The encoded protein is CASSRRQGISYEQYF.

This clonotype was detected once. The chain employs TRBV7-9 and TRBJ1-1, with 8 bases identical to TRBD1. This CDR3 spans 15 amino acids. CDR1 is SEHNR and CDR2 is FQNEAQ in the germline V gene (reference sequence). Trimming took 5 bases from V and 1 from J; bases not matched to a gene: 6. Written as DNA, the CDR3 is TGTGCCAGCAGCAGAGACAGGGGTGCGAACACTGAAGCTTTCTTT. Its translation is CASSRDRGANTEAFF.

The chain combines TRBV20-1 with TRBJ2-1; 7 positions match TRBD1. Losses at the gene ends were 6 bases for V and 9 bases for J; bases not matched to a gene: 2. The CDR3 contains 10 residues. CDR1 is DFQATT and CDR2 is SNEGSKA in the germline V gene (reference sequence). CDR3 bases: TGCAGTGCCAGGGGGACTGAGCAGTTCTTC. It is translated as CSARGTEQFF.